This TCR beta chain was sequenced in a study of metastatic and nonmetastatic thyroid tumors. TCRdb recomputed clones from the PCR reads via MiXCR. The table has about 30,000 clones, just under 30% seen once. The CDR3 extends over 13 amino acids. Germline V lookup: CDR1 MNHEY, CDR2 SVGEGT. V trimming: 2 bases; J trimming: 4 bases; junction bases outside the gene matches: 1. Among the patients, none had received any treatment before thyroid surgery. Only a few counts were recorded for this clone. The chain joins TRBV6-2 or TRBV6-3 to TRBJ1-1, with 7 bases that match TRBD1. The specimen was blood. The origin of this receptor is a female donor with papillary thyroid cancer or a benign thyroid nodule (not recorded which). Some clones in this sample may be carry-over from other donors' samples. This CDR3 reads CASSYRGPTEAFF. The CDR3 nucleotides are TGTGCCAGCAGTTACAGGGGGCCCACTGAAGCTTTCTTT.